These 17 T cell receptor beta chains originate from one sample sequenced in a study of blood T cell repertoires in COVID-19. Only in-frame clones appear in the TCRdb table, and some are missing; sequencing was by immunoSEQ multiplex PCR. Of 230,000 or so clones listed, around 88% are singletons. Material for sequencing was peripheral blood. These receptor sequences come from a man between 35 and 55 years old with active or convalescent COVID-19.

The gene calls are TRBV6-5 and TRBJ2-3, with D perhaps matching TRBD1 (6 bases). CDR1 and CDR2 (germline): MNHEY, SVGAGI. The CDR3 spans 15 residues. The germline V and J ends were trimmed by 6 bases and 4 bases, with 17 bases remaining between them. The CDR3 sequence is CASSRGAGVSDTQYF. DNA of the CDR3: TGTGCCAGCAGCCGAGGGGCAGGGGTGTCAGATACGCAGTATTTT.

This clone was counted between two and nine times. V usage is TRBV29-1 and J usage is TRBJ2-7, with 9 bases identical to TRBD1. Per germline, CDR1 SQVTM and CDR2 ANQGSEA. V lost 6 bases, J lost 3 bases, and 3 bases stayed unmatched. The CDR3 length is 12 residues. Here the CDR3 DNA reads TGCAGCGTCTCGACAGGGGGCTACGAGCAGTACTTC. Its translation: CSVSTGGYEQYF.

The chain couples TRBV19 to TRBJ2-7; 8 positions match TRBD2. Unmatched junction bases numbered 4, after V lost 3 bases and J lost 0 bases. Germline CDR1 is LNHDA and CDR2 is SQIVND (reference sequence). CDR3 length equals 15 residues. The CDR3 spells CASSIPAGASYEQYF. In DNA form, the CDR3 reads TGTGCCAGTAGTATTCCAGCGGGGGCCTCCTACGAGCAGTACTTC.

The V gene is TRBV19, the J gene TRBJ1-5, with 9 bases identical to TRBD1. The CDR3 is 15 amino acids. Germline loops: CDR1 LNHDA, CDR2 SQIVND (reference sequence). With 7 bases clipped from V and 7 bases from J, the junction kept 11 bases outside the gene matches. The CDR3 reads CASTLGQGSNQPQHF. The CDR3 DNA sequence: TGTGCCAGTACTTTAGGACAGGGGTCTAACCAGCCCCAGCATTTT.

The chain joins TRBV6-1 to TRBJ1-2, with D unclear. Looked up from germline, CDR1 is MNHNS and CDR2 is SASEGT. The CDR3 totals 13 residues. The germline V and J ends were trimmed by 8 bases and 6 bases, with 16 bases remaining between them. DNA of the CDR3: TGTGCCAGCGACCCGCGGGGAGGGAATGGCTACACCTTC. It is translated as CASDPRGGNGYTF.

The chain links TRBV5-1 to TRBJ1-1; no reliable D call. CDR1 SGHRS and CDR2 YFSETQ come from the germline V gene. With 5 bases removed from V and 1 base from J, the gap between germline ends came to 9 bases. This CDR3 has 13 residues. CDR3 sequence: CASREEKNTEAFF. CDR3 nucleotides: TGCGCCAGCAGAGAAGAGAAGAACACTGAAGCTTTCTTT.

The genes are TRBV19 and TRBJ1-5; D might be TRBD1 (5 bases). Trimming pared 1 base from V and 3 bases from J, leaving 10 bases between. Germline V gene sequence: CDR1 LNHDA, CDR2 SQIVND (reference sequence). This CDR3 comprises 15 residues. CDR3 DNA: TGTGCCAGTAGTATAGCCTCAGGGATCAATCAGCCCCAGCATTTT. As protein: CASSIASGINQPQHF.

This clone has only a few counts. The chain recombines TRBV6-5 with TRBJ1-2; tentatively, D is TRBD1 (6 bases). The V gene lost 2 bases and the J gene lost 4 bases, with 11 bases spanning the gap. Germline loops: CDR1 MNHEY, CDR2 SVGAGI. The CDR3 is made up of 14 amino acids. The CDR3 coding sequence is TGTGCCAGCAGTTACGCAGGGGCCGGCTATGGCTACACCTTC. It specifies CASSYAGAGYGYTF.

The genes are TRBV12-5 and TRBJ1-5; 9 bases align to TRBD1. The CDR3 consists of 15 residues. The germline V gene has CDR1 LGHNT and CDR2 FRNRAP. The V and J ends lost 6 bases and 4 bases, in that order; junction bases with no gene match: 7. DNA for the CDR3: TGTGCTAGTGGGCCGGACAGGGGAAATAATCAGCCCCAGCATTTT. Translating it yields CASGPDRGNNQPQHF.

The rearrangement joins TRBV5-4 to TRBJ2-7; TRBD1 agrees at 7 bases. The germline V gene encodes CDR1 SGHNT and CDR2 YYREEE (reference sequence). The CDR3 totals 16 residues. Germline trimming cut 2 bases from V and 0 bases from J; bases unmatched to any gene: 8. CDR3 in DNA: TGTGCCAGCAGCTTACCGGGACAGTTGTCCTCCTACGAGCAGTACTTC. Encoded protein: CASSLPGQLSSYEQYF.

The gene calls are TRBV21-1 and TRBJ1-2. TRBV21-1 is reported as a pseudogene. There are 17 residues in the CDR3. The CDR3: CASSKAGRHPLNYGYTF. CDR3 coding DNA: TGTGCCAGCAGCAAAGCGGGGAGGCACCCTCTAAACTATGGCTACACCTTC.

The gene calls are TRBV28 and TRBJ2-5, with a possible D match to TRBD1 (6 bases). The CDR3 runs 14 residues. CDR1 and CDR2 (germline): MDHEN, SYDVKM. V dropped 2 bases and J dropped 5 bases, with 12 bases sitting between them. DNA of the CDR3: TGTGCCAGCAGTTTACCTCCCCAGGGGGAGACCCAGTACTTC. Encoded protein: CASSLPPQGETQYF.

The chain combines TRBV10-1 with TRBJ1-6; D perhaps matches TRBD1 (6 bases). The germline CDR1 and CDR2 sequences are WNHNN and SYGVQD (reference sequence). This CDR3 has 13 amino acids. V lost 5 bases and J 7 bases, leaving 9 bases between the germline ends. The CDR3 loop is CASSLDRNSPLHF. Written as DNA, the CDR3 is TGCGCCAGCAGTCTGGACAGAAATTCACCCCTCCACTTT.

On this clone: This sample includes further DNA sequences coding for the same CDR3. The J gene is TRBJ2-3, the V gene TRBV28, with D possibly matching TRBD1 (6 bases). The CDR3 length is 12 residues. CDR1 is MDHEN and CDR2 is SYDVKM in the germline V gene. V lost 6 bases to trimming and J lost 4 bases, with 8 bases between them. CDR3 sequence reads: CASRQGADTQYF. Here the CDR3 DNA reads TGTGCCAGCAGACAGGGAGCAGATACGCAGTATTTT.

The rearrangement links TRBV19 to TRBJ1-1; the D is unclear. The germline V and J ends were trimmed by 5 bases and 1 base, with 14 bases remaining between them. Germline V gives CDR1 LNHDA, CDR2 SQIVND (reference sequence). The CDR3 is 15 amino acids. The CDR3 DNA sequence: TGTGCCAGTAGTGCTCTCTCCGGCGGGAACACTGAAGCTTTCTTT. Its translation is CASSALSGGNTEAFF.

A word on this clone: Additional DNA sequences in this sample encode the identical CDR3. V and J are TRBV7-3 and TRBJ2-2; tentatively, D is TRBD1 (6 bases). V was shortened by 5 bases and J by 5 bases, with 9 bases between the two germline ends. CDR1 and CDR2 from the germline V gene are SGHTA and FQGTGA. This CDR3 has 13 amino acids. The CDR3 reads CASSGQGTGELFF. In nucleotides, the CDR3 is TGTGCCAGCAGCGGTCAGGGGACCGGGGAGCTGTTTTTT.

This clone has just one count. V and J are TRBV5-1 and TRBJ2-5; TRBD2 matches at 11 bases. Unmatched junction bases numbered 2, after V lost 4 bases and J lost 3 bases. This CDR3 comprises 14 residues. Looked up from germline, CDR1 is SGHRS and CDR2 is YFSETQ. This CDR3 reads CASSEGLAEETQYF. The CDR3 DNA sequence: TGCGCCAGCAGCGAGGGACTAGCGGAAGAGACCCAGTACTTC.